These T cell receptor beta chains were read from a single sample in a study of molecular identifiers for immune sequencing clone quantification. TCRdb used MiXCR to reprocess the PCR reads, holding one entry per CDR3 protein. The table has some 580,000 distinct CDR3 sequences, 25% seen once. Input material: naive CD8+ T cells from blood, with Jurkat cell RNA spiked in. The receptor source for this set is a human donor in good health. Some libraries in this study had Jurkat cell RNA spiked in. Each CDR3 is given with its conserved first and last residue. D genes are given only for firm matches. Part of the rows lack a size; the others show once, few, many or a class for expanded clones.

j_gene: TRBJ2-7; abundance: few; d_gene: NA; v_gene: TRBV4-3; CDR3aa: CASSQGLARTYEQYF; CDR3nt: TGCGCCAGCAGCCAAGGTCTAGCGCGTACCTACGAGCAGTACTTC
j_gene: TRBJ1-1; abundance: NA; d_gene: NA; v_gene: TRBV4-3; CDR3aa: CASSQGLGRGGVAEAFF; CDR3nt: TGCGCCAGCAGCCAAGGTTTGGGTAGGGGGGGAGTAGCTGAAGCTTTCTTT
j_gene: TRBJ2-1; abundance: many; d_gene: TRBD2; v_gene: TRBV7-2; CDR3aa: CASSLGEGPGPFF; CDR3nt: TGTGCCAGCAGCTTAGGGGAGGGACCTGGGCCGTTCTTC
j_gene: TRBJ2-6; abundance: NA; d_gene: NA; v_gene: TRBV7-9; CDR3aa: CTSSHTLGGANVLTF; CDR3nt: TGTACCAGCAGTCACACCCTGGGAGGGGCCAACGTCCTGACTTTC
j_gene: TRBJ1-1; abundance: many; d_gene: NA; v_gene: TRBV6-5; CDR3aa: CASSYAGTKEQYITEAFF; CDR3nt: TGTGCCAGCAGTTACGCGGGCACAAAGGAACAATATATAACTGAAGCTTTCTTT
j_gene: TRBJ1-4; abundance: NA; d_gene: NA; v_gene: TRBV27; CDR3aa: CASGLIYQNEKLLF; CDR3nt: TGTGCCAGCGGCCTTATATATCAGAATGAAAAACTGCTTTTT
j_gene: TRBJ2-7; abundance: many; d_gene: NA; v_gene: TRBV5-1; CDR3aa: CASSLSTTYEQYF; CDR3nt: TGCGCCAGCAGCTTGTCTACTACCTACGAGCAGTACTTC
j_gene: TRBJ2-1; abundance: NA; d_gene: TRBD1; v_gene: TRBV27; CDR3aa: CASSLGSGGNEQFF; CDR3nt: TGTGCCAGCAGTTTAGGGTCAGGGGGAAATGAGCAGTTCTTC
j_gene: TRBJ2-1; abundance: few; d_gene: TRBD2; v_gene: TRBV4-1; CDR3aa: CASSQVSAGGYNEQFF; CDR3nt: TGCGCCAGCAGCCAAGTCTCGGCGGGAGGCTACAATGAGCAGTTCTTC
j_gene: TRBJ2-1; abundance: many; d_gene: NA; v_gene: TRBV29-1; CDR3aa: CSGLSGPLYNEQFF; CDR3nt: TGCAGCGGCTTAAGTGGACCCCTCTACAATGAGCAGTTCTTC
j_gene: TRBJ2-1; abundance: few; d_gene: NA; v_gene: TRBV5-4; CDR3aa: CASSGLYEQFF; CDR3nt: TGTGCCAGCAGCGGATTATATGAGCAGTTCTTC
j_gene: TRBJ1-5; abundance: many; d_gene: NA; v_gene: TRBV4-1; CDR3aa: CASSLTGYDQPQHF; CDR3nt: TGCGCCAGCAGCCTCACAGGGTATGACCAGCCCCAGCATTTT
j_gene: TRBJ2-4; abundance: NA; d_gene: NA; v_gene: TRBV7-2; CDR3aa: CASSLGGVFPGNIQYF; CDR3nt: TGTGCCAGCAGCTTAGGGGGGGTCTTCCCCGGGAACATTCAGTACTTC
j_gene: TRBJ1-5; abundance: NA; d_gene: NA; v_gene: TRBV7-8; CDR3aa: CARGLVSGGVSNQPQHF; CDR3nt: TGTGCCCGCGGCTTGGTTAGCGGGGGAGTTAGCAATCAGCCCCAGCATTTT
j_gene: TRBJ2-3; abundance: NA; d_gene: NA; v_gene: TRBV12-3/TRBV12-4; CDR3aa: CASSPVVWLGTDTQYF; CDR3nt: TGTGCCAGTTCCCCCGTGGTGTGGCTAGGCACAGATACGCAGTATTTT
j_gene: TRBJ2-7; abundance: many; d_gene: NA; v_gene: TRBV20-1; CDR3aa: CSARAGRSYEQYF; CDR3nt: TGCAGTGCTCGGGCGGGTCGCTCCTACGAGCAGTACTTC
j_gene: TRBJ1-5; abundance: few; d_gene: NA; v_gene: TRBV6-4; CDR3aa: CASSRHQPQHF; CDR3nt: TGTGCCAGCAGCCGTCATCAGCCCCAGCATTTT
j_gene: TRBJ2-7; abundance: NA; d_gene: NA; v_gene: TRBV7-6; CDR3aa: CASSFRTYGDEQYF; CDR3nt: TGTGCCAGCAGCTTCAGGACGTACGGCGACGAGCAGTACTTC
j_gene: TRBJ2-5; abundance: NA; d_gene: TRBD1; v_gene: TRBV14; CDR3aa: CASSQGQATYQETQYF; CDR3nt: TGTGCCAGCAGCCAGGGACAGGCGACCTACCAAGAGACCCAGTACTTC
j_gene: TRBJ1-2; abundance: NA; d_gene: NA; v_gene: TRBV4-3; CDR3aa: CASSQEGRGEGYTF; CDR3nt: TGCGCCAGCAGCCAAGAAGGCAGGGGTGAAGGCTACACCTTC
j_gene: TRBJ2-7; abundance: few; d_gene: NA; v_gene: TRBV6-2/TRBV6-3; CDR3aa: CASRDVDEQYF; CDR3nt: TGTGCCAGCAGGGACGTGGACGAGCAGTACTTC
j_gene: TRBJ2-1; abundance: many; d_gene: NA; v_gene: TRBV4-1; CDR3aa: CASSQVLGDEQFF; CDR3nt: TGCGCCAGCAGCCAAGTTCTCGGGGATGAGCAGTTCTTC
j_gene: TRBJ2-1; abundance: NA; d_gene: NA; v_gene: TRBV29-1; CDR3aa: CSVESGGGFGDNEQFF; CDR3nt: TGCAGCGTTGAATCCGGGGGTGGGTTTGGCGACAATGAGCAGTTCTTC
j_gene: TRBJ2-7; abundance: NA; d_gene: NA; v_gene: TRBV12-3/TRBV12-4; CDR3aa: CASSIYAGNEQYF; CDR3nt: TGTGCCAGCAGTATTTATGCAGGGAACGAGCAGTACTTC
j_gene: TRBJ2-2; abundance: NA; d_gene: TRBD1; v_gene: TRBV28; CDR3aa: CASTTYTGDTGELFF; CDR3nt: TGTGCCAGCACTACTTATACAGGGGACACCGGGGAGCTGTTTTTT
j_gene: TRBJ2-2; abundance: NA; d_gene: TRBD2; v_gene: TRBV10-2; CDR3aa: CASSESRLAGDPTGELFF; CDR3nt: TGCGCCAGCAGTGAGTCCCGACTAGCGGGAGATCCCACCGGGGAGCTGTTTTTT
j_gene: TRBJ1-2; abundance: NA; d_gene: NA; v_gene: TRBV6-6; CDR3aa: CASSALTGEHFGYTF; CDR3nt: TGTGCCAGCAGTGCGTTGACAGGAGAGCACTTTGGCTACACCTTC
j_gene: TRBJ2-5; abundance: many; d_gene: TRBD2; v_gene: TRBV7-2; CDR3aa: CASSTKTSGGGETQYF; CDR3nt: TGTGCCAGCAGCACTAAAACTAGCGGGGGTGGAGAGACCCAGTACTTC
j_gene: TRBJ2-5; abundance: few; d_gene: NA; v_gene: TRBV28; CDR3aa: CASSLYSVGGPQETQYF; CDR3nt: TGTGCCAGCAGTTTATATTCCGTGGGGGGGCCCCAAGAGACCCAGTACTTC
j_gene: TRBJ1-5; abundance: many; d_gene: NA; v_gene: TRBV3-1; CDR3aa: CASRRNQPQHF; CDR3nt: TGTGCCAGCAGACGTAATCAGCCCCAGCATTTT
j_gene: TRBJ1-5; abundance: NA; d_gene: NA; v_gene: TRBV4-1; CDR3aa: CASSPRAVPSNQPQHF; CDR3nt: TGCGCCAGCAGCCCCCGGGCCGTCCCGAGCAATCAGCCCCAGCATTTT
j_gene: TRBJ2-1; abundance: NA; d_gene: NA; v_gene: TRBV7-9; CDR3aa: CASSLYNEQSF; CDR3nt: TGTGCCAGCAGCTTATATAATGAGCAGTCCTTC
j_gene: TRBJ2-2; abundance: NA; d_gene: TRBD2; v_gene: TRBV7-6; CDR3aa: CASSPLSLAGAGLAGELFF; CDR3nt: TGTGCCAGCAGCCCCCTATCGTTGGCGGGAGCGGGACTGGCCGGGGAGCTGTTTTTT
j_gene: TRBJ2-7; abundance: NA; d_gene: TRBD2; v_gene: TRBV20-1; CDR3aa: CSANSGDIYEQYF; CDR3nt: TGCAGTGCCAATAGCGGGGACATCTACGAGCAGTACTTC
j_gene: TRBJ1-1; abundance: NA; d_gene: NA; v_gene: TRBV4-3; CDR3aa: CASGQDGVDTEAFF; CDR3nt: TGCGCCAGCGGCCAAGATGGGGTGGACACTGAAGCTTTCTTT
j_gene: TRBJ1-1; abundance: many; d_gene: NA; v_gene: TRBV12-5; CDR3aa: CASGLDNDFQNNVITEAFF; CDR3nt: TGTGCTAGTGGTTTGGATAACGACTTTCAGAACAATGTCATCACTGAAGCTTTCTTT
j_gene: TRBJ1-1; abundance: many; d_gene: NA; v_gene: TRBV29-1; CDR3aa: CSALQVEAFF; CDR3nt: TGCAGCGCCCTACAAGTTGAAGCTTTCTTT
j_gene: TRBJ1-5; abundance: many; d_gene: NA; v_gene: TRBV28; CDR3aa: CASSPPSNQPQHF; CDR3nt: TGTGCCAGCAGTCCCCCCAGCAATCAGCCCCAGCATTTT